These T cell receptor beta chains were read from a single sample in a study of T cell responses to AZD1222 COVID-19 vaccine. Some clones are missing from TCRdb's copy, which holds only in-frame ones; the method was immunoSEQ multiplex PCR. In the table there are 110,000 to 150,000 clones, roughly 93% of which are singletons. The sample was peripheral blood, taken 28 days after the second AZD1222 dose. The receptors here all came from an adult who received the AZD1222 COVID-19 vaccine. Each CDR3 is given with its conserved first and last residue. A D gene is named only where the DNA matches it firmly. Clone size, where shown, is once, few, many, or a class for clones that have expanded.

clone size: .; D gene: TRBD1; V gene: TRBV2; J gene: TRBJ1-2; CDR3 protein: CASSQTGTGYGYTF; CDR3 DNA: TGTGCCAGCAGTCAAACCGGGACAGGGTATGGCTACACCTTC
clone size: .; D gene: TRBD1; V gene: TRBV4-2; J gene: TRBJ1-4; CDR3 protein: CASSQEATGGNEKLFF; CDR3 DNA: TGTGCCAGCAGCCAAGAGGCGACAGGGGGTAATGAAAAACTGTTTTTT
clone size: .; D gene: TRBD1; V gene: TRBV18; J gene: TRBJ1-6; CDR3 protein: CASSRDSPFPNHNSPLHF; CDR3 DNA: TGTGCCAGCTCACGGGACAGCCCATTTCCTAACCATAATTCACCCCTCCACTTT
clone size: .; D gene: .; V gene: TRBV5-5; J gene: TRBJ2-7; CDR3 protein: CASSLPGLGDEQYF; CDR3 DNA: TGTGCCAGCAGCCTACCGGGTCTCGGCGACGAGCAGTACTTC
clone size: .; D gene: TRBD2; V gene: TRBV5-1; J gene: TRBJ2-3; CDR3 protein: CASSLIGVAGGADTQYF; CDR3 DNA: TGCGCCAGCAGCCTCATCGGAGTAGCGGGGGGAGCAGATACGCAGTATTTT
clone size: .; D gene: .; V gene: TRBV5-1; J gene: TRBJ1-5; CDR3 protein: CASSPGPNQPQHF; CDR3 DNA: TGCGCCAGCAGCCCGGGGCCTAATCAGCCCCAGCATTTT
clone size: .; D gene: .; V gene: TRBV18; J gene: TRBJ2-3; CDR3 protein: CASSPLGTGTDTQYF; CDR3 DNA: TGTGCCAGCTCACCACTCGGGACGGGCACAGATACGCAGTATTTT
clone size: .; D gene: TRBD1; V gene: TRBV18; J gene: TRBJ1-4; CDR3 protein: CASSLGQGRGEKLFF; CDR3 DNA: TGTGCCAGCTCACTAGGACAGGGGAGAGGAGAAAAACTGTTTTTT
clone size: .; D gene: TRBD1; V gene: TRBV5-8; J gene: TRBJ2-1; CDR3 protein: CASSWDSSSYNEQFF; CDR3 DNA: TGTGCCAGCAGCTGGGACAGCAGCTCCTACAATGAGCAGTTCTTC
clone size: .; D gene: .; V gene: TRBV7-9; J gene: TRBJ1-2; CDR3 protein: CASSSVNYGYTF; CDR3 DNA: TGTGCCAGCAGCTCAGTTAACTATGGCTACACCTTC
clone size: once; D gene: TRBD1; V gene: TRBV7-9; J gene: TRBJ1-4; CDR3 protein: CASSSTGVGEKLFF; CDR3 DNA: TGTGCCAGCAGCTCCACAGGGGTCGGCGAAAAACTGTTTTTT
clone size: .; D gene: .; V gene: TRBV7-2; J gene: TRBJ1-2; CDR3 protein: CASSLGGTSYGYTF; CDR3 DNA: TGTGCCAGCAGCTTGGGGGGGACATCATATGGCTACACCTTC
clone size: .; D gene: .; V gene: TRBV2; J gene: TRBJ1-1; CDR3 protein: CASSFMYTEAFF; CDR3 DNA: TGTGCCAGCAGTTTCATGTACACTGAAGCTTTCTTT